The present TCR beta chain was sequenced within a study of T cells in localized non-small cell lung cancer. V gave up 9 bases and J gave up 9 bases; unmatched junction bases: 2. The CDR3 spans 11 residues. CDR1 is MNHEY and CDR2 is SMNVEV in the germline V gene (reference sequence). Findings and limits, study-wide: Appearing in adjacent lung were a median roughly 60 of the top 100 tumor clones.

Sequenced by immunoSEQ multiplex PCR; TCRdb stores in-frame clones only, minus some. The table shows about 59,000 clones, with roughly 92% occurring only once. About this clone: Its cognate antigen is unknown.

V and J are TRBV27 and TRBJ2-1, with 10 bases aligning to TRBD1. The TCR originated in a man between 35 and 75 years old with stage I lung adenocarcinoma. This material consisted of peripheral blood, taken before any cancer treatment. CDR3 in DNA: TGTGCCAGGGGGACAGGGGTTGAGCAGTTCTTC. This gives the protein CARGTGVEQFF.